Listed below are T cell receptor beta chains from one sample, sequenced in a study of cytomegalovirus exposure and HLA in healthy donors. Assay: immunoSEQ multiplex PCR; the TCRdb copy retains only in-frame clones and omits some. The table shows 90,000 to 140,000 clones, with under 85% occurring only once. Sequenced: PBMCs. The receptors derive from a man between 25 and 39 years old in good health and CMV-seronegative. CDR3s include the opening cysteine and the closing phenylalanine or tryptophan. The order of the fields is V gene, J gene, D gene, clone size, CDR3 DNA, CDR3 protein. The D gene is left open where the match is weak. The listing skips clone size in some rows; elsewhere it reads once, few, many or a size class.

TRBV19	TRBJ2-2	NA	NA	TGTGCCAGTACTCCGGAGGGCGGGGAGCTGTTTTTT	CASTPEGGELFF
TRBV13	TRBJ2-7	NA	NA	TGTGCCAGCAGCTTTCCAGGGGCCGCCTACGAGCAGTACTTC	CASSFPGAAYEQYF
TRBV10-3	TRBJ2-5	TRBD1	NA	TGTGCCATCAAACCCGGGACAGGTCAGGGGACCCAGTACTTC	CAIKPGTGQGTQYF
TRBV9	TRBJ2-7	TRBD2	few	TGTGCCAGCAGCGTAGGGGGACTAGCGGCTTCCTACGAGCAGTACTTC	CASSVGGLAASYEQYF
TRBV29-1	TRBJ2-3	NA	NA	TGCAGCGTTTCTGATACGCAGTATTTT	CSVSDTQYF
TRBV19	TRBJ2-1	NA	NA	TGTGCCAGTAGTGGACTTTGGGAGACCCGGTACAATGAGCAGTTCTTC	CASSGLWETRYNEQFF
TRBV4-3	TRBJ1-2	NA	NA	TGCGCCAGCAGCCAAGATACGGGGGGTAACTATGGCTACACCTTC	CASSQDTGGNYGYTF
TRBV18	TRBJ1-2	NA	NA	TGTGCCAGCTCACGGAGCGACTATGGCTACACCTTC	CASSRSDYGYTF
TRBV6-6	TRBJ1-5	TRBD1	NA	TGTGCCAGCAGTTTGGACAGGTTTAGCAATCAGCCCCAGCATTTT	CASSLDRFSNQPQHF
TRBV4-1	TRBJ2-3	NA	once	TGCGCCAGCAGCGAAACTAGTCTGGGGAATACGCAGTATTTT	CASSETSLGNTQYF
TRBV28	TRBJ2-3	NA	NA	TGTGCCAGCAGTGGGGGCGGCCAGGGCACAGATACGCAGTATTTT	CASSGGGQGTDTQYF
TRBV5-4	TRBJ2-7	TRBD2	NA	TGTGCCAGCAGCTTGGGAGCGGGGAGCTCCTACGAGCAGTACTTC	CASSLGAGSSYEQYF
TRBV5-4	TRBJ1-1	NA	NA	TGTGCCAGCAGCTTGGGACAGATGAACACTGAAGCTTTCTTT	CASSLGQMNTEAFF
TRBV7-2	TRBJ2-1	NA	NA	TGTGCCAGCAGTTTCAAGGAGGGATTCAATGAGCAGTTCTTC	CASSFKEGFNEQFF
TRBV4-3	TRBJ2-3	NA	few	TGCGCCAGCAGCCAAGAGGCGGGAAGCACAGATACGCAGTATTTT	CASSQEAGSTDTQYF
TRBV5-1	TRBJ2-4	TRBD2	once	TGCGCCAGCAGGCCCGGGACTAGCGGGAGTAACATTCAGTACTTC	CASRPGTSGSNIQYF
TRBV7-9	TRBJ2-1	TRBD1	NA	TGTGCCAGCAGGGAGAAGGGTGGACAGGCGTACAATGAGCAGTTCTTC	CASREKGGQAYNEQFF
TRBV20-1	TRBJ1-5	NA	NA	TGCAGTGCTTCCGGGGTTCAGCCCCAGCATTTT	CSASGVQPQHF
TRBV19	TRBJ2-5	TRBD1	NA	TGTGCCAGTAGTAGAGACAGGGTTGAGACCCAGTACTTC	CASSRDRVETQYF
TRBV27	TRBJ1-6	TRBD1	NA	TGTGCCAGCAGTTCTACAGGGGGCTCCCTCCTATTTAATTCACCCCTCCACTTT	CASSSTGGSLLFNSPLHF
TRBV28	TRBJ1-3	NA	NA	TGTGCCAGCAGTTTACGCGGGGGGAGCTCTGGAAACACCATATATTTT	CASSLRGGSSGNTIYF
TRBV6-1	TRBJ1-5	TRBD1	NA	TGTGCCAGCAGGTTGACAGGGAACCAGCCCCAGCATTTT	CASRLTGNQPQHF
TRBV5-1	TRBJ1-1	TRBD1	NA	TGCGCCAGCAGCTTGGGTGGGACAGGGGAGACTGAAGCTTTCTTT	CASSLGGTGETEAFF
TRBV30	TRBJ2-2	NA	NA	TGTGCCTTAAGCGGGACACGAAACACCGGGGAGCTGTTTTTT	CALSGTRNTGELFF
TRBV7-9	TRBJ1-1	TRBD1	NA	TGTGCCAGCAGCCAGGGGGGTTCCGAAGCTTTCTTT	CASSQGGSEAFF
TRBV11-2	TRBJ2-5	NA	NA	TGTGCCAGCAGCTTAGTCGGGAGAGAAGAGACCCAGTACTTC	CASSLVGREETQYF
TRBV5-1	TRBJ1-3	TRBD1	NA	TGCGCCAGCAGCTTGAACCCGGGACAGGGAAAGGACACCATATATTTT	CASSLNPGQGKDTIYF
TRBV29-1	TRBJ2-7	TRBD1	NA	TGCAGCGTTGGGACAGGGAACTACGAGCAGTACTTC	CSVGTGNYEQYF
TRBV27	TRBJ2-2	NA	NA	TGTGCCAGCAGTTTTACGTTGGCTAGCGCGTACACCGGGGAGCTGTTTTTT	CASSFTLASAYTGELFF
TRBV4-3	TRBJ2-1	TRBD2	NA	TGCGCCAGCAGCCAAGTCGGGGCGGGGGGCGCCTACAATGAGCAGTTCTTC	CASSQVGAGGAYNEQFF
TRBV30	TRBJ2-3	TRBD2	once	TGTGCCTGGAGGAAGCGGGAGAGGTCAGATACGCAGTATTTT	CAWRKRERSDTQYF
TRBV19	TRBJ2-7	TRBD2	NA	TGTGCCAGTAGTATAAGTGGCGGGAGAGCGACCTACGAGCAGTACTTC	CASSISGGRATYEQYF
TRBV9	TRBJ2-5	TRBD2	NA	TGTGCCAGCAGCGTGTTTAGCGGGGGAGGGGAGACCCAGTACTTC	CASSVFSGGGETQYF
TRBV5-1	TRBJ2-7	TRBD2	NA	TGCGCCAGCAGCTTGGGGACTAGCGACGAGCAGTACTTC	CASSLGTSDEQYF
TRBV9	TRBJ1-1	NA	NA	TGTGCCAGCAGCGTTCAGGGTGAGACTGAAGCTTTCTTT	CASSVQGETEAFF
TRBV5-1	TRBJ1-2	NA	NA	TGCGCCAGCACCCGGGGAAACTATGGCTACACCTTC	CASTRGNYGYTF
TRBV9	TRBJ2-7	TRBD1	NA	TGTGCCAGCAGCGTACGACAGGGACCCTACGAGCAGTACTTC	CASSVRQGPYEQYF
TRBV7-9	TRBJ1-3	TRBD1	few	TGTGCCAGTTCCGGGACAGGGGCTGGAAACACCATATATTTT	CASSGTGAGNTIYF
TRBV2	TRBJ2-7	NA	few	TGTGCCAGCAGTGAGACGGGAAACTCCTACGAGCAGTACTTC	CASSETGNSYEQYF
TRBV7-8	TRBJ1-5	TRBD1	NA	TGTGCCAGCAGCTACAGGGGGCATTACAATCAGCCCCAGCATTTT	CASSYRGHYNQPQHF
TRBV11-2	TRBJ1-6	TRBD1	NA	TGTGCCAGCAGCTTAGAGGACAGGTATTCACCCCTCCACTTT	CASSLEDRYSPLHF
TRBV12-5	TRBJ2-7	TRBD1	NA	TGTGCTAGTGGTTCCGGGACAGGGCTCGAGCAGTACTTC	CASGSGTGLEQYF
TRBV7-8	TRBJ1-4	NA	NA	TGTGCCAGCAGCTTAGAAGGGGGTAGGGCTAATGAAAAACTGTTTTTT	CASSLEGGRANEKLFF
TRBV6-5	TRBJ1-1	TRBD1	NA	TGTGCCAGCCGGACAGGGATTGTTGTAACTGAAGCTTTCTTT	CASRTGIVVTEAFF
TRBV27	TRBJ2-1	NA	NA	TGTGCCAGCGCCAGCGCCAGCTCCTACAATGAGCAGTTCTTC	CASASASSYNEQFF
TRBV6-5	TRBJ2-1	NA	NA	TGTGCCACCACTCCCGGGTCTCGCTCCGGTGAGCAGTTCTTC	CATTPGSRSGEQFF
TRBV28	TRBJ2-7	TRBD2	NA	TGTGCCAGCAGTCTCCAAGCGGGAGGGAGCTCCTACGAGCAGTACTTC	CASSLQAGGSSYEQYF
TRBV7-6	TRBJ1-1	NA	NA	TGTGCCAGCAGCTTAGGCACATCTGTGCGGGCTGAAGCTTTCTTT	CASSLGTSVRAEAFF
TRBV15	TRBJ1-4	NA	NA	TGTGCCACCAGCAGGCCCGTGGGGGGAGGCGAAAAACTGTTTTTT	CATSRPVGGGEKLFF